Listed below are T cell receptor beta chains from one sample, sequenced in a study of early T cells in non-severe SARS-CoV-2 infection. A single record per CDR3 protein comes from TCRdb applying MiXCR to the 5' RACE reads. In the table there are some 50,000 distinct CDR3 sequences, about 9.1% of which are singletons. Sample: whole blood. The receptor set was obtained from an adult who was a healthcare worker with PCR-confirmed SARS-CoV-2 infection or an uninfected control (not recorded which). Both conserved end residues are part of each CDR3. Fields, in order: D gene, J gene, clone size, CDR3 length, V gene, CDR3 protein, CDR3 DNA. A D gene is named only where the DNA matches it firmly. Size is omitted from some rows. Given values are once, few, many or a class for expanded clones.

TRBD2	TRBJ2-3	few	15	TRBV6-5	CASRRRTSGRDTQYF	TGTGCCAGCAGAAGAAGGACTAGCGGGAGGGATACGCAGTATTTT
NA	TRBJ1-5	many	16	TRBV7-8	CASSLGPRNSNQPQHF	TGTGCCAGCAGCTTAGGCCCGAGAAATAGCAATCAGCCCCAGCATTTT
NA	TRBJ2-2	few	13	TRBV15	CATSSGFPGELFF	TGTGCCACCAGCAGCGGGTTTCCCGGGGAGCTGTTTTTT
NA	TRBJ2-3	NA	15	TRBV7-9	CASSRRDQSTDTQYF	TGTGCCAGCAGCCGCCGGGACCAGAGCACAGATACGCAGTATTTT
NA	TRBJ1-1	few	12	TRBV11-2	CASSLGHLEAFF	TGTGCCAGCAGCTTAGGACACCTTGAAGCTTTCTTT
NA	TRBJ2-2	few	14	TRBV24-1	CATSRKANTGELFF	TGTGCCACCAGTAGAAAAGCGAACACCGGGGAGCTGTTTTTT
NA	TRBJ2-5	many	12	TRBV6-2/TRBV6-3	CASERVGETQYF	TGTGCCAGCGAGAGGGTCGGGGAGACCCAGTACTTC
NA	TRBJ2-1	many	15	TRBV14	CASSQELRWGNEQFF	TGTGCCAGCAGCCAAGAGTTGAGATGGGGCAATGAGCAGTTCTTC
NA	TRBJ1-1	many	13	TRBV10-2	CASMKGLGTEAFF	TGCGCCAGCATGAAGGGGTTGGGTACTGAAGCTTTCTTT
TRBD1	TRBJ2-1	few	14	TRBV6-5	CASSKRDRGLEQFF	TGTGCCAGCAGTAAACGGGACAGGGGGCTTGAGCAGTTCTTC
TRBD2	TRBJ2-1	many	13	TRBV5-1	CASSQGLVLEQFF	TGCGCCAGCAGCCAGGGACTAGTACTTGAGCAGTTCTTC
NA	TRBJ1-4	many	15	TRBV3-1	CASSYNPRTNEKLFF	TGTGCCAGCAGCTACAATCCCAGGACGAATGAAAAACTGTTTTTT
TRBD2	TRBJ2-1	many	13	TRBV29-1	CSAGTSGGNEQFF	TGCAGCGCTGGGACTAGCGGGGGCAATGAGCAGTTCTTC
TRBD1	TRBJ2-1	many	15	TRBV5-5	CASSSEDRGYNEQFF	TGTGCCAGCAGCTCGGAGGACAGGGGTTACAATGAGCAGTTCTTC
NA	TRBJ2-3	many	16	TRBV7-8	CASSLLGDSGTDTQYF	TGTGCCAGCAGCTTGCTCGGGGATAGTGGCACAGATACGCAGTATTTT
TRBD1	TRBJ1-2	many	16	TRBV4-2	CASSYIGTGVDYGYTF	TGTGCCAGCAGCTACATAGGGACAGGGGTTGACTATGGCTACACCTTC
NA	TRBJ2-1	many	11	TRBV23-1	CASDPINEQFF	TGCGCCAGCGACCCGATAAATGAGCAGTTCTTC
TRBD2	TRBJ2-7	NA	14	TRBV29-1	CSVLPGLARDEQYF	TGCAGCGTGCTTCCGGGACTAGCGCGGGACGAGCAGTACTTC
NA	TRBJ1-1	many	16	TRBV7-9	CASSLFGGWDPTEAFF	TGTGCCAGCAGCTTATTTGGGGGCTGGGATCCCACTGAAGCTTTCTTT
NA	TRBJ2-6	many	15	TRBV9	CASSVAPTGANVLTF	TGTGCCAGCAGCGTAGCCCCCACTGGGGCCAACGTCCTGACTTTC
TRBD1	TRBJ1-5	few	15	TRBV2	CASSNGQGRNQPQHF	TGTGCCAGCAGTAACGGACAGGGTAGGAATCAGCCCCAGCATTTT
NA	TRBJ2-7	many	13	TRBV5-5	CASSFFAGYEQYF	TGTGCCAGCAGCTTCTTCGCCGGTTACGAGCAGTACTTC
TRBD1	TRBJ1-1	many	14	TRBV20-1	CSAPDRGPWAEAFF	TGCAGTGCCCCAGACAGGGGACCGTGGGCTGAAGCTTTCTTT
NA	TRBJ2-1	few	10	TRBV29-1	CSVRDNEQFF	TGCAGCGTGAGGGACAATGAGCAGTTCTTC
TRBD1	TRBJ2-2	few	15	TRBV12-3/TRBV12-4	CASRGTGGFPGELFF	TGTGCCAGCAGGGGGACAGGGGGTTTTCCCGGGGAGCTGTTTTTT
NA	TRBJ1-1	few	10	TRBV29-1	CSALTAEAFF	TGCAGCGCCTTGACAGCAGAAGCTTTCTTT
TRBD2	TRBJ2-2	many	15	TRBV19	CASTVASGFTGELFF	TGTGCCAGTACCGTCGCTAGCGGGTTCACCGGGGAGCTGTTTTTT
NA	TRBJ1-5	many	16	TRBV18	CASSPSASLSNQPQHF	TGTGCCAGCTCACCCTCGGCCAGTTTAAGCAATCAGCCCCAGCATTTT
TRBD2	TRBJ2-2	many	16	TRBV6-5	CASSYSGRAYSGELFF	TGTGCCAGCAGTTACTCCGGGAGGGCCTACAGCGGGGAGCTGTTTTTT
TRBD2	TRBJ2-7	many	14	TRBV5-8	CASSFSGGAGEQYF	TGTGCCAGCAGCTTTAGCGGGGGGGCTGGCGAGCAGTACTTC
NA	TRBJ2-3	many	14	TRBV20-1	CSARVGGYTDTQYF	TGCAGTGCTAGAGTGGGCGGCTACACAGATACGCAGTATTTT
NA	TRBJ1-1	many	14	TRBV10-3	CAISAGTEGTEAFF	TGTGCCATCAGTGCCGGGACCGAGGGCACTGAAGCTTTCTTT
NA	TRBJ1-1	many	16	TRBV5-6	CASSRRRGVMNTEAFF	TGTGCCAGCAGCCGGCGAAGGGGCGTGATGAACACTGAAGCTTTCTTT
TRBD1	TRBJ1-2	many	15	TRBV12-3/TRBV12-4	CASSLTTGGAYGYTF	TGTGCCAGCAGTTTAACGACAGGGGGCGCCTATGGCTACACCTTC
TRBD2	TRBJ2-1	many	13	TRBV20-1	CSQLAGGGNEQFF	TGCAGTCAACTAGCGGGAGGTGGCAATGAGCAGTTCTTC
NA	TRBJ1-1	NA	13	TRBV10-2	CASSERRNTEAFF	TGCGCCAGCAGTGAACGTCGGAACACTGAAGCTTTCTTT
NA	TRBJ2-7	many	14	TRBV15	CATSTKGHSYEQYF	TGTGCCACCAGCACGAAGGGACATTCCTACGAGCAGTACTTC
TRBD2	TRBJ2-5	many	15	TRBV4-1	CASSQDGLAQETQYF	TGCGCCAGCAGCCAAGATGGACTAGCTCAAGAGACCCAGTACTTC
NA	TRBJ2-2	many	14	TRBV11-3	CASTSGQNTGELFF	TGTGCCAGCACCTCCGGGCAGAACACCGGGGAGCTGTTTTTT
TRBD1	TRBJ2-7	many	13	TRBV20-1	CSARTGASYEQYF	TGCAGTGCTCGGACAGGAGCCTCCTACGAGCAGTACTTC
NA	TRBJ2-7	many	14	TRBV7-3	CASSPTGPRGEQYF	TGTGCCAGCAGCCCAACGGGCCCACGGGGCGAGCAGTACTTC
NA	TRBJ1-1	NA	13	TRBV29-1	CSAVTWGNTEAFF	TGCAGCGCCGTTACTTGGGGCAACACTGAAGCTTTCTTT
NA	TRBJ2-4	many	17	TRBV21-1	CASSKEAGGRESNIQYF	TGTGCCAGCAGCAAAGAGGCGGGGGGTCGTGAGTCAAACATTCAGTACTTC
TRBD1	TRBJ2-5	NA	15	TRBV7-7	CASSTDRGPQETQYF	TGTGCCAGCAGTACTGACAGGGGTCCCCAAGAGACCCAGTACTTC
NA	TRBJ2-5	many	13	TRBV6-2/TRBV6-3	CASSYWGGKTQYF	TGTGCCAGCAGTTACTGGGGAGGAAAGACCCAGTACTTC
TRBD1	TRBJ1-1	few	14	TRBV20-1	CSATQGARDTEAFF	TGCAGTGCTACCCAGGGGGCAAGAGACACTGAAGCTTTCTTT
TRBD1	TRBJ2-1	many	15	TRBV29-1	CSVAGGQGGWNEQFF	TGCAGCGTCGCCGGGGGACAGGGGGGTTGGAATGAGCAGTTCTTC
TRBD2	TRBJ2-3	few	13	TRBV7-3	CASSPFSGKAQYF	TGTGCCAGCAGCCCCTTTAGCGGGAAGGCGCAGTATTTT
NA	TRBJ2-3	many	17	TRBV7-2	CASSLYPWLIEADTQYF	TGTGCCAGCAGTTTATACCCGTGGCTTATCGAGGCAGATACGCAGTATTTT
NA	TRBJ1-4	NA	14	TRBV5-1	CASSLSGGNEKLFF	TGCGCCAGCAGCTTGAGCGGTGGTAATGAAAAACTGTTTTTT
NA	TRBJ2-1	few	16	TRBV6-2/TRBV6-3	CASHRRGYSSYNEQFF	TGTGCCAGCCACCGACGCGGATACAGCTCCTACAATGAGCAGTTCTTC
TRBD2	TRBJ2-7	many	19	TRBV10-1	CASSPDSGLASAGAYEQYF	TGCGCCAGCAGTCCGGACTCGGGACTAGCGTCCGCAGGGGCCTACGAGCAGTACTTC
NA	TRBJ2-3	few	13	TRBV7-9	CASGSHEADTQYF	TGTGCCAGCGGATCCCATGAGGCAGATACGCAGTATTTT
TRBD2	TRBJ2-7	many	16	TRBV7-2	CASSPWLAGGSYEQYF	TGTGCCAGCAGCCCATGGCTAGCGGGAGGGTCCTACGAGCAGTACTTC
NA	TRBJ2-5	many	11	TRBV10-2	CASRSPETQYF	TGCGCCAGCAGGAGCCCAGAGACCCAGTACTTC